These T cell receptor beta chains were read from a single sample in a study of graft-versus-host responses after intestinal transplantation. Their antigens remain unidentified. The assay was immunoSEQ multiplex PCR, and TCRdb's table has in-frame clones only and misses some. The sample yields about 39,000 clones, 90% to 95% seen once. Sequencing used unstimulated CD8+ T cells sorted from spleen or lymph node cells, obtained before transplant. Receptors originate from a human donor who was the organ donor for an intestinal transplant. CDR3s include the opening cysteine and the closing phenylalanine or tryptophan. D genes are given only for firm matches. Size values are once, few and many counts, or a class for expanded clones, and some rows have none.

size,D,J,length,V,DNA,CDR3
once,NA,TRBJ1-1,14,TRBV5-4,TGTGCCAGCAGCTTTAGAATTGAGGGCACTGAAGCTTTCTTT,CASSFRIEGTEAFF
NA,TRBD1,TRBJ1-1,13,TRBV4-3,TGCGCCAGCAGCCAAGATCCGGGACAGAAAGCTTTCTTT,CASSQDPGQKAFF
NA,NA,TRBJ1-1,14,TRBV5-5,TGTGCCAGCAGCTACGCGAGGTCGGGGTCCGAAGCTTTCTTT,CASSYARSGSEAFF
NA,NA,TRBJ2-7,14,TRBV25-1,TGTGCCAGCAGTGAATACGACAGTTTCTACGAGCAGTACTTC,CASSEYDSFYEQYF
NA,NA,TRBJ2-5,15,TRBV7-2,TGTGCCAGCTCACGTAGTCCCTCTGGGGGGGAGACCCAGTACTTC,CASSRSPSGGETQYF
NA,TRBD1,TRBJ1-3,16,TRBV7-8,TGTGCCAGCAGCCAAAAAAAGACAGGGGCTGGAAACACCATATATTTT,CASSQKKTGAGNTIYF
NA,NA,TRBJ1-2,12,TRBV5-1,TGCGCCAGCAGCGACGGGGCCCTGGGCTACACCTTC,CASSDGALGYTF
NA,NA,TRBJ1-1,14,TRBV4-1,TGCGCCAGCAGCCAAGATCGGGGAGGGGCTGAAGCTTTCTTT,CASSQDRGGAEAFF
few,TRBD1,TRBJ1-4,14,TRBV11-2,TGTGCCAGCAGCTACGGGACAGCTAATGAAAAACTGTTTTTT,CASSYGTANEKLFF
NA,NA,TRBJ2-7,15,TRBV6-5,TGTGCCAGCAGTTACGGGGCAGGGAACGCCTACGAGCAGTACTTC,CASSYGAGNAYEQYF
NA,TRBD2,TRBJ2-7,14,TRBV5-4,TGTGCCAGCAGCTTTGGTGCGGGGGCCTACGAGCAGTACTTC,CASSFGAGAYEQYF
NA,TRBD1,TRBJ1-5,19,TRBV7-3,TGTGCCAGCAGCTCGACCGGGACAGGGTTAGGATATGACAATCAGCCCCAGCATTTT,CASSSTGTGLGYDNQPQHF
once,NA,TRBJ2-1,13,TRBV19,TGTGCCAGTAGTTCTTGGACTGACAATGAGCAGTTCTTC,CASSSWTDNEQFF
NA,TRBD1,TRBJ2-5,14,TRBV5-6,TGTGCCAGCAGCTGTACCGGGACAGAAGAGACCCAGTACTTC,CASSCTGTEETQYF
NA,NA,TRBJ1-5,15,TRBV4-1,TGCGCCAGCAGCCAGTTGTCGGGGGGCCTACAGCCCCAGCATTTT,CASSQLSGGLQPQHF
NA,NA,TRBJ2-1,12,TRBV14,TGTGCCAGCAGCCAGGGATACAATGAGCAGTTCTTC,CASSQGYNEQFF
once,TRBD1,TRBJ2-2,15,TRBV28,TGTGCCAGCAGTCGGGACAGGGGGAACACCGGGGAGCTGTTTTTT,CASSRDRGNTGELFF
NA,TRBD1,TRBJ1-5,15,TRBV5-8,TGTGCCAGCAGCTTGGGCCAGGGGGTAAGGCAGCCCCAGCATTTT,CASSLGQGVRQPQHF
few,NA,TRBJ2-2,15,TRBV4-1,TGCGCCAGCAGCCCAAGGGGAACGAGGATGGGGGAGCTGTTTTTT,CASSPRGTRMGELFF
NA,TRBD2,TRBJ2-3,17,TRBV7-6,TGTGCCAGCAGCTTGGCTAGCGGGGGGGCTAGCACAGATACGCAGTATTTT,CASSLASGGASTDTQYF
NA,NA,TRBJ2-3,13,TRBV15,TGTGCCACCAGCAGAGATGAGCCAGATACGCAGTATTTT,CATSRDEPDTQYF
NA,NA,TRBJ2-7,13,TRBV6-1,TGTGCCAGCAGTGGGGGGTTGAGCTACGAGCAGTACTTC,CASSGGLSYEQYF
NA,TRBD1,TRBJ2-2,17,TRBV27,TGTGCCAGCAGTTTATCCGGACAGGGTTCGAACACCGGGGAGCTGTTTTTT,CASSLSGQGSNTGELFF
NA,NA,TRBJ1-2,11,TRBV10-3,TGTGCCATCATGGTAGGAGGTGGCTACACCTTC,CAIMVGGGYTF
NA,NA,TRBJ2-2,15,TRBV9,TGTGCCAGCAGCGTCGGTAGCTCGAACACCGGGGAGCTGTTTTTT,CASSVGSSNTGELFF
NA,NA,TRBJ2-2,15,TRBV27,TGTGCCAGCAGTTTCGCAGGGGGGCGTGCCGGGGAGCTGTTTTTT,CASSFAGGRAGELFF
once,TRBD1,TRBJ2-3,15,TRBV6-5,TGTGCCAGCACCGAGACAGGGGCCCTCACAGATACGCAGTATTTT,CASTETGALTDTQYF
NA,NA,TRBJ2-5,13,TRBV27,TGTGCCAGCAGTCCCGGTTGGGAAGAGACCCAGTACTTC,CASSPGWEETQYF
NA,NA,TRBJ2-7,14,TRBV13,TGTGCCAGCAGCTTAATTTCTCGGGACTACGAGCAGTACTTC,CASSLISRDYEQYF